The subject of this entry is one T cell receptor (beta chain). What antigen it recognizes has not been identified. Per-nucleotide qualities are absent, and no much larger clonotype sits a single base away. V gives up 3 bases and J gives up 6 bases, and the segment between their germline ends measures 15 bases. Including cysteine and phenylalanine, the CDR3 has 15 amino acids. Only the CDR3 portion is preserved as DNA: 45 bases, with reading frame beginning at the first base. The germline V gene (reference sequence) yields LGHDT for CDR1 and YNNKEL for CDR2. The data derive from a study of blood T cell repertoires in COVID-19 (TCRdb year 2020). With regard to the full study: Collaborator samples came from the United States, Italy and Spain and covered acute and convalescent phases of COVID-19. The samples were drawn from two sources: the first 160 participants of the ongoing ImmuneRACE study, and approximately 1,300 subjects contributed by 6 global collaborators. Where available, HLA class I and class II types were taken from metadata supplied by the sample provider and were not determined by assay-based typing. Deeply sampled blood TCRbeta repertoires from subjects exposed to, actively infected with, or recovered from COVID-19 were included in the dataset. The material from the prospective study consisted of cDNA or gDNA derived from T cells, B-cell-depleted T cells, or PBMCs. Sample metadata almost always included a de-identified subject ID, COVID-19 status, age in years and sex. A freely available public database, intended as a resource for researchers studying the immune response to SARS-CoV-2, is where the repertoires were released. Overall results and qualifications from the work: The amount of clinical and demographic metadata varied by source and participant and was provided uncurated.

TCRbeta CDR3 regions were amplified from genomic DNA using the immunoSEQ Assay, a bias-controlled multiplex PCR. Regarding the original processing steps: Within the assay, amplification of reference gene primers was used to estimate how many nucleated cells each sample contained. Sequence reads were collapsed and filtered to measure the absolute abundance of every unique TCRbeta CDR3 rearrangement. Productive Simpson clonality was computed per sample as the square root of Simpson's diversity index over productive rearrangements. The table comes from immuneACCESS by way of TCRdb, which keeps in-frame sequences with V and J called. Part of the clones is missing from these tables; in studies checked, under half for an unresolved V gene and the rest for unknown reasons. V, J and clone size were drawn from that table, and D and trimming were deduced from the DNA. A total of 95,000 to 110,000 clones appear in this sample, 84% of them only once. Roughly 4.4% of the sample comes from the top ten.

Collaborating institutions collected whole blood in K2EDTA tubes following their own protocols. Collaborator samples were shipped for TCRbeta analysis as frozen whole blood, isolated PBMCs, or DNA extracted from either sample type. The V and J segments used are TRBV3-1 (or the pseudogene TRBV3-2) and TRBJ2-1; matching of 5 bases hints at TRBD2 as the D gene. This TCR came from a human donor in a cohort sampled during active COVID-19. Material for sequencing was peripheral blood. The CDR3 loop reads CASSQSGLGVNEQFF. The bases read TGTGCCAGCAGCCAGTCTGGACTCGGCGTCAATGAGCAGTTCTTC.